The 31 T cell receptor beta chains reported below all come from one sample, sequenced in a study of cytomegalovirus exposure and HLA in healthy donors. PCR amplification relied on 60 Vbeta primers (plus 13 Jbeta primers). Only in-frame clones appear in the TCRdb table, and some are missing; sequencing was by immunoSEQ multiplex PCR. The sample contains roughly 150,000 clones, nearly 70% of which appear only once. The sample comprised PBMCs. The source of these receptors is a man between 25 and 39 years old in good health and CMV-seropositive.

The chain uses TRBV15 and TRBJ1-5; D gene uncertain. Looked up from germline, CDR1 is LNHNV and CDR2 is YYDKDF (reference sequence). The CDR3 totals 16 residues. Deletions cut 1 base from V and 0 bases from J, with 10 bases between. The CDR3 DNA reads TGTGCCACCAGCAGAGCGACACCCTATAGCAATCAGCCCCAGCATTTT. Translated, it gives CATSRATPYSNQPQHF. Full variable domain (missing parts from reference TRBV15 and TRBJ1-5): DAMVIQNPRYQVTQFGKPVTLSCSQTLNHNVMYWYQQKSSQAPKLLFHYYDKDFNNEADTPDNFQSRRPNTSFCFLDIRSPGLGDTAMYLCATSRATPYSNQPQHFGDGTRLSIL.

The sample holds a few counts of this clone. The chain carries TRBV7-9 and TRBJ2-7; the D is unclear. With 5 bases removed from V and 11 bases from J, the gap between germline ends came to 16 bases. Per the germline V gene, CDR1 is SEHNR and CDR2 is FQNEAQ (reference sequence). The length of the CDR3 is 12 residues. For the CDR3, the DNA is TGTGCCAGCAGCCTAGACGAGGCGAGGAAGTACTTC. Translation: CASSLDEARKYF.

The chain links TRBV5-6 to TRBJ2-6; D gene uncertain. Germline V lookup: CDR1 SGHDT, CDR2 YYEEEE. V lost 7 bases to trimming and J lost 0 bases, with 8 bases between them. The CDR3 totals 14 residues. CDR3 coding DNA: TGTGCCAGCGGCACAGTCTCTGGGGCCAACGTCCTGACTTTC. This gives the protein CASGTVSGANVLTF.

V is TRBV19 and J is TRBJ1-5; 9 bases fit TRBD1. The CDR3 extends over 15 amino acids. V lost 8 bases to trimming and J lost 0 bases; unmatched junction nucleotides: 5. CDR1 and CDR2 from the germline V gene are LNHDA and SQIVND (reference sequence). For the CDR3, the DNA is TGTGCCAGTCTGGACAGGGGTTATAGCAATCAGCCCCAGCATTTT. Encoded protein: CASLDRGYSNQPQHF.

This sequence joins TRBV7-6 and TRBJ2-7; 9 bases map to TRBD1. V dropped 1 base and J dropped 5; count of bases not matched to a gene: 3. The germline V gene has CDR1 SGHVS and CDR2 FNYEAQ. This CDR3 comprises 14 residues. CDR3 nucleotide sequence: TGTGCCAGCAGCTTAGGACAGGGGGAAAACGAGCAGTACTTC. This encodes CASSLGQGENEQYF. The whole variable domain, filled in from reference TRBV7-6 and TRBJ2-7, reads GAGVSQSPRYKVTKRGQDVALRCDPISGHVSLYWYRQALGQGPEFLTYFNYEAQQDKSGLPNDRFSAERPEGSISTLTIQRTEQRDSAMYRCASSLGQGENEQYFGPGTRLTVT.

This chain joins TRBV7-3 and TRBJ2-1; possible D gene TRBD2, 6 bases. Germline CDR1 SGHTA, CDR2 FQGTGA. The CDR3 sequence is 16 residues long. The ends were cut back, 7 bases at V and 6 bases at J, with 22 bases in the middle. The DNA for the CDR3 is TGTGCCAGCAACCCTTCGGGCGGGAAGGGGATCAATGAGCAGTTCTTC. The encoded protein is CASNPSGGKGINEQFF.

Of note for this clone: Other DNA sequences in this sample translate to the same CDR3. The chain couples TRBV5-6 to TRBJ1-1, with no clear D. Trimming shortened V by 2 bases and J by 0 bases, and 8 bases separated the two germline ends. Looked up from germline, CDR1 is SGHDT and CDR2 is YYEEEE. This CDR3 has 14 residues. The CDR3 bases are TGTGCCAGCAGCTTAACCGCGGTGAACACTGAAGCTTTCTTT. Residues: CASSLTAVNTEAFF.

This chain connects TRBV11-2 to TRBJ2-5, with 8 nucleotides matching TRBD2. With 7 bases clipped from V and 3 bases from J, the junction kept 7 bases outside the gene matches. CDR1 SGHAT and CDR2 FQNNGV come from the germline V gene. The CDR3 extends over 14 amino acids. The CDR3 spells CASTPNSGEETQYF. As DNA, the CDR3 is TGTGCCAGCACCCCGAATAGCGGGGAAGAGACCCAGTACTTC.

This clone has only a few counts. CDR3 sequence (DNA): TGTGCCAGCAGCCCGAACAGGGCTTTGAATGAAAAACTGTTTTTT. It is translated as CASSPNRALNEKLFF. This chain uses TRBV5-4 with TRBJ1-4; tentative D call: TRBD1 (6 bases). CDR1 is SGHNT, CDR2 YYREEE, per germline (reference sequence). Trimming took 4 bases from V and 5 from J, leaving 15 bases between them. This CDR3 has 15 residues.

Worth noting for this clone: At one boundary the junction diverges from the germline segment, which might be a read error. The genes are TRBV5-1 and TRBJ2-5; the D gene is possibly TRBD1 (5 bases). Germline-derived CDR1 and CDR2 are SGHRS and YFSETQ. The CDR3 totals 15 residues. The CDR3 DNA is TGCGTCAGCAGCTTAGGAACAGGAATAAGGGAGACCCAGTACTTC. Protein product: CVSSLGTGIRETQYF.

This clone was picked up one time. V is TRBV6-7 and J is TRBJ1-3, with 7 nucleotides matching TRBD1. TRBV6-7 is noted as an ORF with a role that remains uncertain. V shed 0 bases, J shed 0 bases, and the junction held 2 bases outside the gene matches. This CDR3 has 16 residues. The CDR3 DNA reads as TGTGCCAGCAGTTACTCGGGACAGAGCTCTGGAAACACCATATATTTT. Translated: CASSYSGQSSGNTIYF.

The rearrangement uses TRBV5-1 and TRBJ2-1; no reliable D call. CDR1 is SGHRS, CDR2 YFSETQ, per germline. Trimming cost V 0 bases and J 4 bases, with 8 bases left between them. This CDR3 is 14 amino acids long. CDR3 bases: TGCGCCAGCAGCTTGGACTCGATATACAATGAGCAGTTCTTC. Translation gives CASSLDSIYNEQFF.

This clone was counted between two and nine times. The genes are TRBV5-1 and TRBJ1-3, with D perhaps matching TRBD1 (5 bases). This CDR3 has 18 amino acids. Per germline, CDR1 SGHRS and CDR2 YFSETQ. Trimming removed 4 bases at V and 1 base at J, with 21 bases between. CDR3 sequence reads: CASSPLGEGWESGNTIYF. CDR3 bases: TGCGCCAGCAGCCCCCTAGGGGAGGGTTGGGAATCTGGAAACACCATATATTTT.

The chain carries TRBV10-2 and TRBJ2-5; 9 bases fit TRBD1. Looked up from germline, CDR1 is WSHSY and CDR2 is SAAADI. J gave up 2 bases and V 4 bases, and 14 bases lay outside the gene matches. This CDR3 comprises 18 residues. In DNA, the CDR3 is TGCGCCAGCAGTGGGCCCCCCGGGACAGGGTATTATCAAGAGACCCAGTACTTC. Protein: CASSGPPGTGYYQETQYF.

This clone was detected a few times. The CDR3 is CASTEINSKEGLVNTEAFF. CDR3 nucleotide sequence: TGTGCCAGTACCGAAATCAACTCCAAGGAGGGTTTGGTGAACACTGAAGCTTTCTTT. This chain connects TRBV19 to TRBJ1-1, with D unresolved. Trimming removed 7 bases from V and 0 bases from J, with 27 bases in between. Germline CDR1 reads LNHDA; CDR2 reads SQIVND (reference sequence). The CDR3 runs to 19 residues.

The CDR3 DNA sequence: TGTGCCAGCTCACCAGGACAGGGGATCAGAAGCGAGCAGTACTTC. Translated: CASSPGQGIRSEQYF. The rearrangement links TRBV18 to TRBJ2-7; 9 bases fit TRBD1. With 2 bases clipped from V and 6 bases from J, the junction kept 8 bases outside the gene matches. Germline assignment: CDR1 KGHSH and CDR2 LQKENI. The CDR3 has 15 amino acids.

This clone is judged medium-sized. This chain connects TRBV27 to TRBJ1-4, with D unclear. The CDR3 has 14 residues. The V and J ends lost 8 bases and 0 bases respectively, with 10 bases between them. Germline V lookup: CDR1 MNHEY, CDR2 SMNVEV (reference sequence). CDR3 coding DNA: TGTGCCAGCCCGAATAGCACAACTAATGAAAAACTGTTTTTT. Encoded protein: CASPNSTTNEKLFF.

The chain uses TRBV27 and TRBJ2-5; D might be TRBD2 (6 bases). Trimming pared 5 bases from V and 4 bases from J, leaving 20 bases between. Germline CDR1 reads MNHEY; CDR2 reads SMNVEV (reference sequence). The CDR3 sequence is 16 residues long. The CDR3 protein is CASSMDYRMALETQYF. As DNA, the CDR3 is TGTGCCAGCAGTATGGACTATAGAATGGCGTTAGAGACCCAGTACTTC.

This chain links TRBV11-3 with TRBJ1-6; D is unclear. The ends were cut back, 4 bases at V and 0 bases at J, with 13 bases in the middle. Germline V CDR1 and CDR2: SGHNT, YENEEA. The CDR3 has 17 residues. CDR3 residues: CASSSYGRSSYNSPLHF. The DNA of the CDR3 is TGTGCCAGCAGCTCGTACGGTCGAAGCTCCTATAATTCACCCCTCCACTTT.

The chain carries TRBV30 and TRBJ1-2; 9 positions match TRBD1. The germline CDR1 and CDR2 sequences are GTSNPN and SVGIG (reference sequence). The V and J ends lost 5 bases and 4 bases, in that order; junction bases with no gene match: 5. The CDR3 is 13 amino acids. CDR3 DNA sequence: TGTGCCTGGCAAACAGGGGGCAGCTATGGCTACACCTTC. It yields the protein CAWQTGGSYGYTF.

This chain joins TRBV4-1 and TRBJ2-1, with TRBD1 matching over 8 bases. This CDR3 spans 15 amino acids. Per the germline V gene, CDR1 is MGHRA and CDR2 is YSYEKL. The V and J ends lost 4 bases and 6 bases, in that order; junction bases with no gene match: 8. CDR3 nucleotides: TGCGCCAGCAGCCCGTTCCCCGGACAGGGCAATGAGCAGTTCTTC. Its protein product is CASSPFPGQGNEQFF.

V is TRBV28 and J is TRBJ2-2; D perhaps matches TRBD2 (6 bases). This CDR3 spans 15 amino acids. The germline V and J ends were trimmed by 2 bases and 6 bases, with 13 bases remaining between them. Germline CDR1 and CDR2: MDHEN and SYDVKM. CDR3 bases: TGTGCCAGCAGTTTACGGGGGAGGAATCCCGGGGAGCTGTTTTTT. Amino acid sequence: CASSLRGRNPGELFF. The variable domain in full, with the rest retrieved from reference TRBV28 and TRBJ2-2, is DVKVTQSSRYLVKRTGEKVFLECVQDMDHENMFWYRQDPGLGLRLIYFSYDVKMKEKGDIPEGYSVSREKKERFSLILESASTNQTSMYLCASSLRGRNPGELFFGEGSRLTVL.

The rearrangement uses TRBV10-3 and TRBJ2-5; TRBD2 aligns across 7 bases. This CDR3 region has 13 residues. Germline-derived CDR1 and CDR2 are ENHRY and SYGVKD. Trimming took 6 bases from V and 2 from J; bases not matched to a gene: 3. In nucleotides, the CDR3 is TGTGCCATCAGCGCCGGGAGGCAAGAGACCCAGTACTTC. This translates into CAISAGRQETQYF.

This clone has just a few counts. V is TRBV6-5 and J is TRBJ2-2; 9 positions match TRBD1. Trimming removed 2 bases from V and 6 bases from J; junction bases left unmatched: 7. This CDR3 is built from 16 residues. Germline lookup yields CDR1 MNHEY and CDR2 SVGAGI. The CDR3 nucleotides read TGTGCCAGCAGTTACGCCGGGACAGGGTTTGCCGGGGAGCTGTTTTTT. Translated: CASSYAGTGFAGELFF.

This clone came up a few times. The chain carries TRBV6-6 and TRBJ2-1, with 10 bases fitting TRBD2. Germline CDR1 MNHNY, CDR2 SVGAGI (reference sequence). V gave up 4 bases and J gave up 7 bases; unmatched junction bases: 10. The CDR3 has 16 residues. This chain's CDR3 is CASSSPVAGGLNEQFF. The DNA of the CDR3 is TGTGCCAGCAGTTCCCCGGTAGCGGGAGGCCTTAATGAGCAGTTCTTC.

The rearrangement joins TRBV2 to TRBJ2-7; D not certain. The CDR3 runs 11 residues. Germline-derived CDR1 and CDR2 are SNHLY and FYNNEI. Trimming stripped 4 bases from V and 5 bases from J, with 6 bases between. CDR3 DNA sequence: TGTGCCAGCAGTGGAGTAAACGAGCAGTACTTC. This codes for CASSGVNEQYF.

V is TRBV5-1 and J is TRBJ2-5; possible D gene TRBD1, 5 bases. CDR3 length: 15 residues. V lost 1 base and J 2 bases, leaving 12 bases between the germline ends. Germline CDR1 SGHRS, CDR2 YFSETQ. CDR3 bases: TGCGCCAGCAGCTTGTTCAGGACACCTCAAGAGACCCAGTACTTC. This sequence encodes CASSLFRTPQETQYF.

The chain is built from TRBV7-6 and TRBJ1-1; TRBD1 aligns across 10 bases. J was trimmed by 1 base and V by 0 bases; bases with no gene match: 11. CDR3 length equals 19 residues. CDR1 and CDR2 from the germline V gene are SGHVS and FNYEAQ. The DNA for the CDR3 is TGTGCCAGCAGCTTAGCCCCCGGGACAGGGGCTCCCTGGAACACTGAAGCTTTCTTT. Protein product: CASSLAPGTGAPWNTEAFF. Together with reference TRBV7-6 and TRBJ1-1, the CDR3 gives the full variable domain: GAGVSQSPRYKVTKRGQDVALRCDPISGHVSLYWYRQALGQGPEFLTYFNYEAQQDKSGLPNDRFSAERPEGSISTLTIQRTEQRDSAMYRCASSLAPGTGAPWNTEAFFGQGTRLTVV.

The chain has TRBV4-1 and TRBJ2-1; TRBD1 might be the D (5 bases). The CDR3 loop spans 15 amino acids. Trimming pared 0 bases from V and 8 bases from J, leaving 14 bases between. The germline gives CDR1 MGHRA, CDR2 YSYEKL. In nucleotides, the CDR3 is TGCGCCAGCAGCCAAGATAGAGCAGGGTGGGATGAGCAGTTCTTC. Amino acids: CASSQDRAGWDEQFF.

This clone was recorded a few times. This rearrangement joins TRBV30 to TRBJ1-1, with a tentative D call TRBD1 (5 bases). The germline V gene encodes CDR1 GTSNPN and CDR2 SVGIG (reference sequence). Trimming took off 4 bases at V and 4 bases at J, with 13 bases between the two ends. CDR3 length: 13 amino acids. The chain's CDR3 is CAWTPGLTTEAFF. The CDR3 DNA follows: TGTGCCTGGACCCCAGGGCTTACCACTGAAGCTTTCTTT.

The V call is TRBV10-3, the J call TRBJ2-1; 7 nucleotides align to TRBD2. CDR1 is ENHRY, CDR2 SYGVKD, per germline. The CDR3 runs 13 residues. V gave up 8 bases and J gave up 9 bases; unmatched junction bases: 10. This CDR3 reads CAILRQGEGEQFF. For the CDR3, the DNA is TGTGCCATCTTAAGACAAGGGGAGGGTGAGCAGTTCTTC.